The 10 T cell receptor beta chains below all came from one sample that was sequenced in a study of beta chain features in type 1 diabetes. The investigators reverse transcribed all of the isolated RNA, so they sequenced expressed TCRB transcripts. The method was immunoSEQ multiplex PCR; TCRdb's version includes in-frame clones alone and lacks a portion of them. This table holds over 600,000 clones, around an eighth found once. For these TCRs, the target antigens are not known. Study outcomes and limitations: When Type 1 diabetes patients were examined, their TCRB CDR3s proved moderately but significantly shorter in all four CD4+ subsets.

The sample was naive CD4+ T cells from blood. The source is a man aged 25 to 45 with type 1 diabetes.

The genes are TRBV5-6 and TRBJ2-1, with 7 nucleotides matching TRBD1. The length of the CDR3 is 17 residues. V lost 2 bases and J lost 4; bases outside the gene matches: 12. CDR1 SGHDT and CDR2 YYEEEE come from the germline V gene. The CDR3 protein is CASSFFLTGTQYNEQFF. In DNA, the CDR3 is TGTGCCAGCAGCTTCTTTTTGACAGGGACGCAATACAATGAGCAGTTCTTC.

This clone was seen only once. This chain joins TRBV28 and TRBJ2-5; TRBD2 matches 7 bases. The CDR3 is 14 amino acids. V shed 5 bases and J 2 bases; nucleotides not matched to a gene: 5. In germline, CDR1 is MDHEN, CDR2 SYDVKM. Here the CDR3 reads CASSLGGNQETQYF. The CDR3 bases are TGTGCCAGCAGTCTGGGGGGGAATCAAGAGACCCAGTACTTC.

This clone has more than one count but fewer than ten. The chain uses TRBV29-1 and TRBJ2-2; the D is unclear. Germline V gene sequence: CDR1 SQVTM, CDR2 ANQGSEA. V was cut by 4 bases and J by 2 bases, with 11 bases left in between. This CDR3 is built from 14 residues. CDR3 amino acids: CSVGTDLNTGELFF. CDR3 in DNA: TGCAGCGTTGGGACCGACCTTAACACCGGGGAGCTGTTTTTT.

This clone has just a few counts. The V gene is TRBV5-6, the J gene TRBJ2-1; a weak D match, TRBD2 (5 bases). Germline loops: CDR1 SGHDT, CDR2 YYEEEE. Trimming shortened V by 3 bases and J by 9 bases, and 10 bases separated the two germline ends. This CDR3 region has 12 residues. This CDR3 reads CASSSLGSEQFF. CDR3 bases: TGTGCCAGCAGCTCTCTAGGGAGTGAGCAGTTCTTC. Full variable domain (remainder filled in from reference TRBV5-6 and TRBJ2-1): DAGVTQSPTHLIKTRGQQVTLRCSPKSGHDTVSWYQQALGQGPQFIFQYYEEEERQRGNFPDRFSGHQFPNYSSELNVNALLLGDSALYLCASSSLGSEQFFGPGTRLTVL.

This clone was seen only a few times. The chain has TRBV4-3 and TRBJ2-3; 9 bases map to TRBD1. V dropped 1 base and J dropped 3; count of bases not matched to a gene: 2. The CDR3 consists of 15 residues. Germline CDR1 LGHNA, CDR2 YSLEER. The DNA for the CDR3 is TGCGCCAGCAGCCAAGGACAGGGGGGAACAGATACGCAGTATTTT. Translating gives CASSQGQGGTDTQYF.

The V gene is TRBV5-8, the J gene TRBJ2-7; 7 bases map to TRBD2. V dropped 5 bases and J dropped 0; count of bases not matched to a gene: 8. This CDR3 has 15 residues. CDR1 is SGHTS and CDR2 is YDEGEE in the germline V gene. The CDR3 here is CASSMTSPFSYEQYF. CDR3 nucleotide sequence: TGTGCCAGCAGTATGACTAGCCCGTTCTCCTACGAGCAGTACTTC.

V and J are TRBV6-6 and TRBJ1-6; TRBD1 is a possible D gene (6 bases). Germline assignment: CDR1 MNHNY and CDR2 SVGAGI (reference sequence). V was clipped by 7 bases and J by 0 bases, with 13 bases between them. This CDR3 has 16 amino acids. CDR3 in DNA: TGTGCCAGCAAAGGGGGTAGGAGCTCCTATAATTCACCCCTCCACTTT. It is translated as CASKGGRSSYNSPLHF.

The chain joins TRBV5-8 to TRBJ2-5; TRBD2 is a possible D gene (6 bases). V was shortened by 1 base and J by 1 base, with 11 bases between the two germline ends. The CDR3 consists of 15 residues. Germline-derived CDR1 and CDR2 are SGHTS and YDEGEE. CDR3 DNA sequence: TGTGCCAGCAGCTTGCGGGGGAAGGTCCAAGAGACCCAGTACTTC. As protein: CASSLRGKVQETQYF. The whole variable domain, filled in from reference TRBV5-8 and TRBJ2-5, reads EAGVTQSPTHLIKTRGQQATLRCSPISGHTSVYWYQQALGLGLQFLLWYDEGEERNRGNFPPRFSGRQFPNYSSELNVNALELEDSALYLCASSLRGKVQETQYFGPGTRLLVL.

The CDR3 reads CAARPGTGNYGYTF. DNA for the CDR3: TGTGCCGCCCGTCCCGGGACAGGGAACTATGGCTACACCTTC. This sequence joins TRBV10-3 and TRBJ1-2, with 9 nucleotides matching TRBD1. After removal of 11 bases from V and 2 bases from J, the junction contained 9 bases not matched to a gene. The CDR3 length is 14 residues. CDR1 ENHRY and CDR2 SYGVKD come from the germline V gene.

CDR3 in DNA: TGTGCCAGCAGCCTCGTCCCCGGGGAGCTGTTTTTT. Translating it yields CASSLVPGELFF. The J gene is TRBJ2-2, the V gene TRBV6-5; the D is unclear. The germline V and J ends were trimmed by 6 bases and 6 bases, with 8 bases remaining between them. CDR1 and CDR2 from the germline V gene are MNHEY and SVGAGI. CDR3 length: 12 residues.